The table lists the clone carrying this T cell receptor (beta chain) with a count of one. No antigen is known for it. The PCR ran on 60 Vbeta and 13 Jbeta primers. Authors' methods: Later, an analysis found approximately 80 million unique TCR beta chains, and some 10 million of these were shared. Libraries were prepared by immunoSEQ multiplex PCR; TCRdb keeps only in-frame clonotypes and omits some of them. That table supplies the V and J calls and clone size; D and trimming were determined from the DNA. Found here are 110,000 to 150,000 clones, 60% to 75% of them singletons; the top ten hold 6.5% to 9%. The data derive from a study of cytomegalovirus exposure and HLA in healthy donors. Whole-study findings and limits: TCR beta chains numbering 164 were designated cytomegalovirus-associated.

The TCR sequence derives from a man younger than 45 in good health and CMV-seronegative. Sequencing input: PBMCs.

Here the CDR3 DNA reads TGTGCCAGCAGCCTTCGTTCGTATGGCTACACCTTC. This translates into CASSLRSYGYTF. The chain couples TRBV28 to TRBJ1-2; no definite D call. CDR1 and CDR2 (germline): MDHEN, SYDVKM. This CDR3 region has 12 residues. V dropped 6 bases and J dropped 5 bases, with 10 bases sitting between them.